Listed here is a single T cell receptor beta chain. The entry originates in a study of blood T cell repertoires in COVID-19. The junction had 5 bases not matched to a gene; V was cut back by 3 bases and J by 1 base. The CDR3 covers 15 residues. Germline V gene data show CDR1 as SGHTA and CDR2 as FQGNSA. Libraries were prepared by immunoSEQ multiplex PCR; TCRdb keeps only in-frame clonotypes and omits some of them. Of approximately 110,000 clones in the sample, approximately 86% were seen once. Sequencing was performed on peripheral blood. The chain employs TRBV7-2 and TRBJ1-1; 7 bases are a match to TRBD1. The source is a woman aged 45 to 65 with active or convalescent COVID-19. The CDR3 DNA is TGTGCCAGCAGCTTGTCCGGGACAGCGAACACTGAAGCTTTCTTT. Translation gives CASSLSGTANTEAFF.